This T cell receptor (beta chain) emerged from a study of shared clonotypes between healthy human individuals. Study observations and caveats: Clonotypes shared by all four sorted-subset donors had higher generation probabilities than non-shared clonotypes.

About this clone: The target antigen is unknown.

This CDR3 contains 14 residues. Germline CDR1 and CDR2: MNHEY and SMNVEV (reference sequence). Trimming took 0 bases from V and 8 from J, leaving 11 bases between them. The naive CD8 fraction comprised CD45RO-negative cells positively selected for CCR7 and excluded terminally differentiated effector memory CD45RA+ cells. The protocol was immunoSEQ multiplex PCR, while the TCRdb copy is restricted to in-frame clones and leaves out a portion. The sample carries around 2,000,000 clones, 90% to 95% recorded once. The receptor was derived from a man younger than 35 in good health. Some clones in this sample may be carry-over from other donors' samples. The rearrangement joins TRBV27 to TRBJ2-1; D unclear. The sequencing sample was made of naive CD8+ T cells from PBMCs. In DNA, the CDR3 is TGTGCCAGCAGTTTATCGATAGGCTGGGATGAGCAGTTCTTC. Translation gives CASSLSIGWDEQFF.